A selection of T cell receptor beta chains follows, all from one sample in a study of early T cells in non-severe SARS-CoV-2 infection. TCRdb itself ran the 5' RACE reads through MiXCR, one entry per CDR3 protein. The sample lists about 64,000 distinct CDR3 sequences, roughly 13% occurring once. The material sequenced was whole blood, taken at baseline. The receptors were sampled from an adult who was a healthcare worker with PCR-confirmed SARS-CoV-2 infection or an uninfected control (not recorded which). Each CDR3 is given with its conserved first and last residue. D genes are given only for firm matches. Only some rows state a clone size, as once, few, many or a class for expanded clones.

>TRBJ2-6|TRBD1|many|18|TRBV7-8
CASAPNRDRGSGANVLTF
TGTGCCAGCGCCCCGAACCGGGACAGGGGGTCTGGGGCCAACGTCCTGACTTTC
>TRBJ2-7|.|.|14|TRBV27
CASSSMGGPYEQYF
TGTGCCAGCAGTTCTATGGGGGGGCCCTACGAGCAGTACTTC
>TRBJ2-1|.|many|14|TRBV12-5
CASGLVVALWEQFF
TGTGCTAGTGGTTTGGTAGTGGCCCTCTGGGAGCAGTTCTTC
>TRBJ1-5|.|.|18|TRBV20-1
CSASLTSAEYYSNQPQHF
TGCAGTGCTAGCCTCACATCGGCCGAATACTATAGCAATCAGCCCCAGCATTTT
>TRBJ2-7|TRBD1|few|19|TRBV18
CASSPRGQGGLSFPYEQYF
TGTGCCAGCTCACCCCGAGGACAGGGTGGCCTTAGCTTCCCCTACGAGCAGTACTTC
>TRBJ2-3|TRBD2|many|15|TRBV30
CAWSEGTKNTDTQYF
TGTGCCTGGAGTGAGGGGACTAAGAACACAGATACGCAGTATTTT
>TRBJ2-1|TRBD2|few|19|TRBV11-2
CASSFEPIWMAGEVNEQFF
TGTGCCAGCAGCTTCGAGCCAATTTGGATGGCGGGAGAGGTCAATGAGCAGTTCTTC
>TRBJ2-1|.|many|14|TRBV29-1
CSVENLVSGNEQFF
TGCAGCGTTGAGAATTTGGTTTCCGGGAATGAGCAGTTCTTC
>TRBJ2-5|.|.|14|TRBV12-3/TRBV12-4
CASSLEGGEETQYF
TGTGCCAGCAGTTTGGAGGGCGGGGAGGAGACCCAGTACTTC
>TRBJ2-7|.|once|14|TRBV10-2
CASTWDTDTYEQYF
TGCGCCAGCACCTGGGACACTGATACCTACGAGCAGTACTTC
>TRBJ2-2|TRBD2|few|13|TRBV12-3/TRBV12-4
CASSLTSAGELFF
TGTGCCAGCAGCCTAACTAGCGCTGGGGAGCTGTTTTTT
>TRBJ2-3|.|.|18|TRBV21-1
CASSKVGFERGRTDTQYF
TGTGCCAGCAGCAAAGTGGGTTTCGAGCGGGGACGGACAGATACGCAGTATTTT
>TRBJ2-1|TRBD2|.|15|TRBV20-1
CSARALAGSYNEQFF
TGCAGTGCTAGAGCACTAGCGGGGTCTTACAATGAGCAGTTCTTC
>TRBJ2-1|.|many|15|TRBV20-1
CSASIRRGLANEQFF
TGCAGTGCTAGCATTCGGCGGGGGCTGGCCAATGAGCAGTTCTTC
>TRBJ1-1|TRBD1|many|16|TRBV12-3/TRBV12-4
CASSLGPGQGRTEAFF
TGTGCCAGCAGTTTAGGTCCGGGACAGGGTAGGACTGAAGCTTTCTTT
>TRBJ2-1|.|.|17|TRBV10-2
CASSDPLRDRTYNEQFF
TGCGCCAGCAGTGACCCGTTGAGGGACCGAACCTACAATGAGCAGTTCTTC
>TRBJ2-3|.|.|14|TRBV10-2
CASVRGLRLDTQYF
TGCGCCAGCGTTCGGGGCTTAAGGCTGGATACGCAGTATTTT
>TRBJ1-1|.|.|13|TRBV14
CASSPVYVTEAFF
TGTGCCAGCAGCCCAGTCTATGTCACTGAAGCTTTCTTT
>TRBJ1-2|.|.|11|TRBV9
CASSMRGGYTF
TGTGCCAGCAGCATGAGGGGCGGCTACACCTTC
>TRBJ1-2|.|.|11|TRBV10-1
CASNVAYGYTF
TGCGCCAGCAATGTAGCCTATGGCTACACCTTC